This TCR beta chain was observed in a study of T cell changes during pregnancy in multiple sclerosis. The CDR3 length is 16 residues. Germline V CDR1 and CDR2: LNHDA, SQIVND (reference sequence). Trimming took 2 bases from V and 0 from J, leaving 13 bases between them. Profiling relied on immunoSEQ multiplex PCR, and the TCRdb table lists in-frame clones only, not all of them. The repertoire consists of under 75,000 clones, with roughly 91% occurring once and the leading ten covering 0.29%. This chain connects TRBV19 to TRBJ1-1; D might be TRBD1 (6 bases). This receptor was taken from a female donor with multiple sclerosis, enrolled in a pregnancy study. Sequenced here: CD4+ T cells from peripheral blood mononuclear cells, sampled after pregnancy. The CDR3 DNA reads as TGTGCCAGTAGTATAATCCTTGGGACATTGAACACTGAAGCTTTCTTT. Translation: CASSIILGTLNTEAFF.